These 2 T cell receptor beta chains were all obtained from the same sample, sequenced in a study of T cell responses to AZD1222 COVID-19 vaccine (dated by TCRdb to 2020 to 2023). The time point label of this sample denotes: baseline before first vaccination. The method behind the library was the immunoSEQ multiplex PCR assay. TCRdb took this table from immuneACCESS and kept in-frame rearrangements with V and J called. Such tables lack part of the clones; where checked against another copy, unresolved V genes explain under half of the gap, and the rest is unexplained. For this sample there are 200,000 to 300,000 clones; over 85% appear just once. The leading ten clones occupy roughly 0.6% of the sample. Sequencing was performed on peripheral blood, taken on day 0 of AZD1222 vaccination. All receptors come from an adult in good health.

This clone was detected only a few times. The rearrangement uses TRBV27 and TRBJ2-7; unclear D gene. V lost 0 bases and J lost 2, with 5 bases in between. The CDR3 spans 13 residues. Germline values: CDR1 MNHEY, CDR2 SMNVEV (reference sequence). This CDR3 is CASSLSSPYEQYF. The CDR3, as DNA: TGTGCCAGCAGTTTATCCAGCCCCTACGAGCAGTACTTC.

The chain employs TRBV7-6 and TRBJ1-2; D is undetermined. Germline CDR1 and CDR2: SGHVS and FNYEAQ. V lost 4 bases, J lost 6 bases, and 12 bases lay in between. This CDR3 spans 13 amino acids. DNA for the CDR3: TGTGCCAGCAGCTCCGTCCTAGGCGATGGCTACACCTTC. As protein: CASSSVLGDGYTF.